This paragraph reports one T cell receptor beta chain. Antigen: not known. TCR alpha and TCR beta cDNA libraries carrying sample barcodes and UMIs came from 5'RACE with constant-segment primers. MiXCR, applied by TCRdb to the 5' RACE reads, yields one record per CDR3 protein. The sample records some 450,000 distinct CDR3 sequences, approximately 20% being singletons. This entry is derived from a study of T-cell memory formation after mild COVID-19. Study conclusions and caveats: Nothing showed for sure that second-wave clones peaking on day 37 were SARS-CoV-2 specific. Of the contracting clones, CD4+ ones lay mainly in CM and EM, and CD8+ ones in EMRA. Clones that contracted from day 15 to 85 had balanced CD4/CD8; later expanders were CD4+ biased.

CDR3 length: 16 amino acids. The germline CDR1 and CDR2 sequences are DFQATT and SNEGSKA (reference sequence). Unmatched junction bases numbered 10, after V lost 3 bases and J lost 2 bases. The chain joins TRBV20-1 to TRBJ2-7, with TRBD2 matching 10 bases. The receptor was derived from an adult woman who had mild COVID-19 (a few samples of this study predate the infection). Cell type and time point are not known. The material sequenced was PBMCs or a T cell subset sorted from them (not recorded which). CDR3 protein: CSARSRTSGTTYEQYF. DNA for the CDR3: TGCAGTGCTAGGTCCCGGACTAGCGGTACCACCTACGAGCAGTACTTC.